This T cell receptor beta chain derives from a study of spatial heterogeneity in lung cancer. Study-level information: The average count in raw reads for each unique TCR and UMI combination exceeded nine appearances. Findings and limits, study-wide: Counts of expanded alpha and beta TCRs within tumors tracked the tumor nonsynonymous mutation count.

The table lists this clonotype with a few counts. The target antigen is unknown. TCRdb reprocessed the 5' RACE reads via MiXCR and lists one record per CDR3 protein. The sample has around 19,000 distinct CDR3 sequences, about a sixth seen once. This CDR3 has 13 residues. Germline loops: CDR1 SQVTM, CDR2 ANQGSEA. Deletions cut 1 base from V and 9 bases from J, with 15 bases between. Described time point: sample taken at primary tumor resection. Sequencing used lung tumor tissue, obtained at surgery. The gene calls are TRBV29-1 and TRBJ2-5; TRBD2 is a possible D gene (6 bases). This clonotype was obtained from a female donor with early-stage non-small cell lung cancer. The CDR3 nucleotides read TGCAGCGTTGAAGGAGGAGGGCAACCTGCCCAGTACTTC. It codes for CSVEGGGQPAQYF.